A single sample gave rise to the 21 T cell receptor beta chains below, sequenced in a study of blood T cell repertoires in COVID-19. Assay: immunoSEQ multiplex PCR; the TCRdb copy retains only in-frame clones and omits some. There are about 300,000 clones in the sample; 70% to 90% occur only once, and approximately 6.6% lies in the top ten. Sequencing input: peripheral blood. These receptors all come from a woman aged 25 to 39 who had recovered from COVID-19.

The V and J genes are TRBV6-1 and TRBJ1-1; maybe TRBD1 (5 bases). In germline, CDR1 is MNHNS, CDR2 SASEGT. V was pared by 3 bases and J by 10 bases, with 9 bases between. CDR3 size: 11 residues. CDR3 coding DNA: TGTGCCAGCAGTGAGGGGGGGGGAGCTTTCTTT. Its protein product is CASSEGGGAFF.

The chain links TRBV28 to TRBJ1-2; maybe TRBD1 (5 bases). Germline V CDR1 and CDR2: MDHEN, SYDVKM. This CDR3 region has 15 residues. V was cut by 3 bases and J by 3 bases, with 14 bases left in between. The CDR3 reads CASSLGGIRYYGYTF. The DNA for the CDR3 is TGTGCCAGCAGTTTGGGGGGGATTAGGTACTATGGCTACACCTTC.

This chain connects TRBV7-9 to TRBJ1-5; D is unresolved. The CDR3 sequence is 15 residues long. Germline CDR1 SEHNR, CDR2 FQNEAQ (reference sequence). Trimming pared 6 bases from V and 6 bases from J, leaving 18 bases between. The CDR3 is CASSKADAGFQPQHF. The DNA for the CDR3 is TGTGCCAGCAGTAAGGCGGACGCGGGGTTTCAGCCCCAGCATTTT.

V usage is TRBV7-9 and J usage is TRBJ2-5; 9 bases agree with TRBD2. The CDR3 has 16 amino acids. V dropped 4 bases and J dropped 2; count of bases not matched to a gene: 8. Germline lookup yields CDR1 SEHNR and CDR2 FQNEAQ (reference sequence). The CDR3 sequence is CASSSMGLAVQETQYF. For the CDR3, the DNA is TGTGCCAGCAGCTCGATGGGACTAGCTGTACAAGAGACCCAGTACTTC.

This chain connects TRBV6-5 to TRBJ1-1; 11 positions match TRBD1. Looked up from germline, CDR1 is MNHEY and CDR2 is SVGAGI. Unmatched junction bases numbered 8, after V lost 6 bases and J lost 5 bases. The CDR3 covers 15 residues. The CDR3 is CASSPGQGGVTEAFF. The CDR3 nucleotides read TGTGCCAGCAGCCCGGGACAGGGGGGAGTGACTGAAGCTTTCTTT.

This sequence joins TRBV5-5 and TRBJ1-4; D is ambiguous. The CDR3 sequence is 14 residues long. V lost 0 bases and J lost 8, with 11 bases in between. The V gene's germline CDR1 is SGHKS and CDR2 YYEKEE (reference sequence). CDR3 DNA sequence: TGTGCCAGCAGCTTGGTTTCCGTCGGGGAAAAACTGTTTTTT. Amino acids: CASSLVSVGEKLFF.

The rearrangement uses TRBV3-1 (or the pseudogene TRBV3-2) and TRBJ2-3, with D maybe TRBD2 (7 bases). The CDR3 loop spans 14 amino acids. The germline gives CDR1 LGHDT, CDR2 YNNKEL (reference sequence). Trimming pared 7 bases from V and 1 base from J, leaving 12 bases between. CDR3 amino acids: CASTWGGGTDTQYF. The CDR3 coding sequence is TGTGCCAGCACCTGGGGGGGCGGCACAGATACGCAGTATTTT.

The V gene is TRBV18, the J gene TRBJ1-2; 7 bases fit TRBD1. V was clipped by 3 bases and J by 6 bases; unmatched bases: 7. This CDR3 is 14 amino acids long. The germline CDR1 and CDR2 sequences are KGHSH and LQKENI. Written as DNA, the CDR3 is TGTGCCAGCTCACCCGACCTTCAGGGGGATGGCTACACCTTC. The encoded protein is CASSPDLQGDGYTF. Drawing the rest from reference TRBV18 and TRBJ1-2, the complete variable domain is NAGVMQNPRHLVRRRGQEARLRCSPMKGHSHVYWYRQLPEEGLKFMVYLQKENIIDESGMPKERFSAEFPKEGPSILRIQQVVRGDSAAYFCASSPDLQGDGYTFGSGTRLTVV.

The V and J genes are TRBV24-1 and TRBJ1-5; the D is unclear. From germline, CDR1 is KGHDR and CDR2 SFDVKD. Trimming left V 9 bases short and J 5 bases short, with 13 bases between. This CDR3 has 13 amino acids. CDR3 nucleotides: TGTGCCACCCAAGAGGAGATGGATCAGCCCCAGCATTTT. This gives the protein CATQEEMDQPQHF.

The chain has TRBV19 and TRBJ2-2; 8 nucleotides match TRBD2. The CDR3 consists of 15 residues. Per germline, CDR1 LNHDA and CDR2 SQIVND (reference sequence). V lost 4 bases and J lost 6; bases outside the gene matches: 7. In nucleotides, the CDR3 is TGTGCCAGTAGTAATGCGGGACTAGGCGCCGGGGAGCTGTTTTTT. This gives the protein CASSNAGLGAGELFF.

The table lists this clone with a count of one. The genes are TRBV3-1 (or the pseudogene TRBV3-2) and TRBJ1-2; D ambiguous. Germline V gene lookup returns CDR1 LGHDT and CDR2 YNNKEL (reference sequence). V shed 0 bases and J shed 8 bases, with 10 bases lying between them. This CDR3 region has 13 residues. CDR3 amino acids: CASSQDSVVGYTF. The CDR3 DNA is TGTGCCAGCAGCCAAGATTCAGTTGTCGGCTACACCTTC.

This chain links TRBV6-6 with TRBJ2-5; D is undetermined. The CDR3 consists of 18 residues. The germline V gene encodes CDR1 MNHNY and CDR2 SVGAGI (reference sequence). V lost 6 bases, J lost 0 bases, and 23 bases lay in between. The CDR3 loop is CASSRVDTKPPYQETQYF. The DNA for the CDR3 is TGTGCCAGCAGCCGAGTCGATACTAAACCTCCGTACCAAGAGACCCAGTACTTC.

Only one count was recorded for this clone. V and J are TRBV5-1 and TRBJ2-2; 8 bases line up with TRBD1. V dropped 1 base and J dropped 5; count of bases not matched to a gene: 13. CDR3 length: 18 residues. Germline-derived CDR1 and CDR2 are SGHRS and YFSETQ. CDR3 protein: CASSLPGTGRGRTGELFF. Here the CDR3 DNA reads TGCGCCAGCAGCTTGCCCGGGACAGGCCGGGGGAGAACCGGGGAGCTGTTTTTT.

The chain employs TRBV7-8 and TRBJ1-1, with D perhaps matching TRBD1 (5 bases). The V gene's germline CDR1 is SGHVS and CDR2 FQNEAQ. The germline V and J ends were trimmed by 4 bases and 4 bases, with 13 bases remaining between them. The CDR3 is 14 residues long. The CDR3 here is CASSSGPGRTEAFF. In nucleotides, the CDR3 is TGTGCCAGCAGCTCAGGTCCAGGGCGCACTGAAGCTTTCTTT.

This clone is a singleton in its sample. The chain links TRBV5-1 to TRBJ1-1, with 7 nucleotides matching TRBD1. The trim removed 0 bases at V and 6 bases at J, leaving 8 bases unmatched. CDR1 is SGHRS, CDR2 YFSETQ, per germline. The CDR3 consists of 15 residues. The CDR3: CASSLVQQGIAEAFF. In nucleotides, the CDR3 is TGCGCCAGCAGCTTGGTTCAACAGGGGATCGCTGAAGCTTTCTTT.

The chain is built from TRBV15 and TRBJ2-3; TRBD1 matches at 7 bases. V lost 0 bases, J lost 4 bases, and 7 bases stayed unmatched. Per germline, CDR1 LNHNV and CDR2 YYDKDF (reference sequence). The CDR3 loop spans 16 amino acids. The CDR3 nucleotides read TGTGCCACCAGCAGAGAAAGGACAGGAGGTGCAGATACGCAGTATTTT. This sequence encodes CATSRERTGGADTQYF. The full variable domain, its missing parts supplied by reference TRBV15 and TRBJ2-3, is DAMVIQNPRYQVTQFGKPVTLSCSQTLNHNVMYWYQQKSSQAPKLLFHYYDKDFNNEADTPDNFQSRRPNTSFCFLDIRSPGLGDTAMYLCATSRERTGGADTQYFGPGTRLTVL.

This chain joins TRBV5-4 and TRBJ2-1; 11 bases fit TRBD2. Germline V gives CDR1 SGHNT, CDR2 YYREEE (reference sequence). This CDR3 is 18 amino acids long. The junction had 11 bases not matched to a gene; V was cut back by 4 bases and J by 2 bases. The CDR3 DNA reads TGTGCCAGCAGCACCGGGACTAGCGGATTTACGGCCTACAATGAGCAGTTCTTC. It translates to CASSTGTSGFTAYNEQFF.

The chain links TRBV4-3 to TRBJ2-6; 10 nucleotides match TRBD1. The germline gives CDR1 LGHNA, CDR2 YSLEER. The CDR3 spans 17 residues. Trimming took 1 base from V and 0 from J; bases not matched to a gene: 0. The CDR3 loop is CASSQGDRGSGANVLTF. Written as DNA, the CDR3 is TGCGCCAGCAGCCAAGGGGACAGGGGCTCTGGGGCCAACGTCCTGACTTTC.

This chain joins TRBV28 and TRBJ1-5; 7 bases match TRBD1. CDR3 length: 15 residues. V lost 2 bases, J lost 5 bases, and 6 bases stayed unmatched. Per the germline V gene, CDR1 is MDHEN and CDR2 is SYDVKM. CDR3 protein: CASSLPLGGYQPQHF. DNA of the CDR3: TGTGCCAGCAGTTTACCGTTAGGGGGCTATCAGCCCCAGCATTTT.

The V gene is TRBV18, the J gene TRBJ2-5; no definite D call. The CDR3 contains 12 residues. Trimming took off 4 bases at V and 5 bases at J, with 8 bases between the two ends. The V gene's germline CDR1 is KGHSH and CDR2 LQKENI. In DNA, the CDR3 is TGTGCCAGCTCACGGCCAATGGAGACCCAGTACTTC. Its protein product is CASSRPMETQYF.

The V gene is TRBV20-1, the J gene TRBJ2-7; D gene ambiguous. The CDR3 covers 11 residues. V dropped 6 bases and J dropped 8 bases, with 14 bases sitting between them. Germline V lookup: CDR1 DFQATT, CDR2 SNEGSKA (reference sequence). The CDR3 spells CSAPTGPKQYF. DNA of the CDR3: TGCAGTGCCCCAACGGGTCCCAAGCAGTACTTC.